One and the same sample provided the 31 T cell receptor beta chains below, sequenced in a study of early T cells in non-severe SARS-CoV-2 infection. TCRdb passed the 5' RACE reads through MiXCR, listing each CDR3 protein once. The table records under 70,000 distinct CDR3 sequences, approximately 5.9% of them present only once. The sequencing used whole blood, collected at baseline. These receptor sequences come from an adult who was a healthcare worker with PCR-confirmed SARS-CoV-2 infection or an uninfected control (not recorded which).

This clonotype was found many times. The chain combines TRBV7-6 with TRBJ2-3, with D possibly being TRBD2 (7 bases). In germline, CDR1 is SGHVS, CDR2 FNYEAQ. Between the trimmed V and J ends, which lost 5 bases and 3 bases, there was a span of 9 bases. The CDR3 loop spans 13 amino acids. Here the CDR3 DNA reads TGTGCCAGCAGCCGGGGGGCGACAGATACGCAGTATTTT. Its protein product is CASSRGATDTQYF.

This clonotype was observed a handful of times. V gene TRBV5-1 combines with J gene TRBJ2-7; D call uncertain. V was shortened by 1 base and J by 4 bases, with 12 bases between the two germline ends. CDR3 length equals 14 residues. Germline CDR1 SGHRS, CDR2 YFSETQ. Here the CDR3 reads CASSLNRQKYEQYF. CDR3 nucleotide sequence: TGCGCCAGCAGCTTGAACCGCCAGAAGTACGAGCAGTACTTC.

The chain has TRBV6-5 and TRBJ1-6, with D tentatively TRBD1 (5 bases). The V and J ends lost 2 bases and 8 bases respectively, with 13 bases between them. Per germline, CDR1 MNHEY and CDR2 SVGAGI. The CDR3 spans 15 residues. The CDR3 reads CASSYLRGGDSPLHF. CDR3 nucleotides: TGTGCCAGCAGTTACCTTCGGGGAGGGGATTCACCCCTCCACTTT.

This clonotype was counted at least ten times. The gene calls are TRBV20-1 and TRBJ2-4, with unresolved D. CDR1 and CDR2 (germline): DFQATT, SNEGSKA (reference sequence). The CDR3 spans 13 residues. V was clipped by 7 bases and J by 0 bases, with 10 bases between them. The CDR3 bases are TGCAGTGTTCAGGATCTAGCCAAAAACATTCAGTACTTC. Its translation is CSVQDLAKNIQYF.

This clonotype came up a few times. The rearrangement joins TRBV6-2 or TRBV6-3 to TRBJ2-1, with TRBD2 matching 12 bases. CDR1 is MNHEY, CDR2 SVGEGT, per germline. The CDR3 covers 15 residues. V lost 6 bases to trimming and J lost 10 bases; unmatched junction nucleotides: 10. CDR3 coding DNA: TGTGCCAGCAGAACACCGGGACTAGCGGGTCAGGAGCAGTTCTTC. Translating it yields CASRTPGLAGQEQFF.

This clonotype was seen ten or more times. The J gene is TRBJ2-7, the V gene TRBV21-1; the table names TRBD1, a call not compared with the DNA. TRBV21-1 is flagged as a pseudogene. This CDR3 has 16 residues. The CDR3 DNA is TGTGCCAGTTCGCTCAAGAGAGGGGAACTATCCTACGAGCAGTACTTC. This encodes CASSLKRGELSYEQYF.

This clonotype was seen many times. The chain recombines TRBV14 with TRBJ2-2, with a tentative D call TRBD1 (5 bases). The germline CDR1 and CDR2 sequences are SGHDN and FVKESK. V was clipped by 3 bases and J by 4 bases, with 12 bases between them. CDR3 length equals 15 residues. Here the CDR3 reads CASSQGRYGTGELFF. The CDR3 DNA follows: TGTGCCAGCAGCCAGGGGCGGTACGGCACCGGGGAGCTGTTTTTT.

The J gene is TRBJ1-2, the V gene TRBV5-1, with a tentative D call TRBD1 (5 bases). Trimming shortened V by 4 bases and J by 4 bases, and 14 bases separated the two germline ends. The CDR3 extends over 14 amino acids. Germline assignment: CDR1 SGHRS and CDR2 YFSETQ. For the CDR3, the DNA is TGCGCCAGCAGCCTAGAAGGGACGGCCTATGGCTACACCTTC. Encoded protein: CASSLEGTAYGYTF. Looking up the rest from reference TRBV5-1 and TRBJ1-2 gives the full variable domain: KAGVTQTPRYLIKTRGQQVTLSCSPISGHRSVSWYQQTPGQGLQFLFEYFSETQRNKGNFPGRFSGRQFSNSRSEMNVSTLELGDSALYLCASSLEGTAYGYTFGSGTRLTVV.

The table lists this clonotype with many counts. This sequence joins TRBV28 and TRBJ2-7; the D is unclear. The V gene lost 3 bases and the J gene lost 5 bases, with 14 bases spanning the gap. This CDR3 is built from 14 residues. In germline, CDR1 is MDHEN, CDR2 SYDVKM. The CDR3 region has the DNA TGTGCCAGCAGTTTCTCCGCGTTTGGCCACGAGCAGTACTTC. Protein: CASSFSAFGHEQYF.

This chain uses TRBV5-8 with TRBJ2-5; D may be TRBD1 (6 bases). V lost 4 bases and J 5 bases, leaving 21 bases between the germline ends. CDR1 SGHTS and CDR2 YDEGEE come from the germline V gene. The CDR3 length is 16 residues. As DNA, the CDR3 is TGTGCCAGCAGCCACGGAAAAAGGACAGATTCGGAGACCCAGTACTTC. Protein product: CASSHGKRTDSETQYF.

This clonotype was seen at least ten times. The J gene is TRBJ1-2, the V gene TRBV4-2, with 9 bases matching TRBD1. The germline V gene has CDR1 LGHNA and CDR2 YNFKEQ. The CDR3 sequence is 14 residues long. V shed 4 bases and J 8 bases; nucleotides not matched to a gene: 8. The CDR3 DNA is TGTGCCAGCAGCCGCGACAGGGGGGTGGGCGGCTACACCTTC. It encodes CASSRDRGVGGYTF.

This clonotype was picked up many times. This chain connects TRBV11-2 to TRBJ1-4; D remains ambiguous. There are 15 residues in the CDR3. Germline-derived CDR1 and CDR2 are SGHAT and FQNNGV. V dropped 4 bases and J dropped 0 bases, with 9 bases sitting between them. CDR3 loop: CASSSSTATNEKLFF. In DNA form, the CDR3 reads TGTGCCAGCAGCTCTTCGACGGCAACTAATGAAAAACTGTTTTTT.

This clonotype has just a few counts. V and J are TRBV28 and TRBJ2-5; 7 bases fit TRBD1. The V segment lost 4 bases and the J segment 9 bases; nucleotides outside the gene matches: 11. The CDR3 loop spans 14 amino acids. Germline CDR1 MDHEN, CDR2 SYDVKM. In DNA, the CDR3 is TGTGCCAGCAGTTCAGGACAGGATAGGTTGGCCCAGTACTTC. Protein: CASSSGQDRLAQYF.

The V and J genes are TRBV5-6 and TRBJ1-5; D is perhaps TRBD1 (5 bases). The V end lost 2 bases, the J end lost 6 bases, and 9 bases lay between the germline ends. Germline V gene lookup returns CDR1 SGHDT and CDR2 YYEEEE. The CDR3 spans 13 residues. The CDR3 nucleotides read TGTGCCAGCAGCTTCGGGGACGGTCAGCCCCAGCATTTT. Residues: CASSFGDGQPQHF.

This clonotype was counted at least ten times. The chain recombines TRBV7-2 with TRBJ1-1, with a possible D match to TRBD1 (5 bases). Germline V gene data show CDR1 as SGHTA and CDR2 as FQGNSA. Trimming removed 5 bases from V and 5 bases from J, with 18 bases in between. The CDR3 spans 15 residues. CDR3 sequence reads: CASSPDRVRGTEAFF. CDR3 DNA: TGTGCCAGCAGCCCCGACCGGGTAAGGGGAACTGAAGCTTTCTTT.

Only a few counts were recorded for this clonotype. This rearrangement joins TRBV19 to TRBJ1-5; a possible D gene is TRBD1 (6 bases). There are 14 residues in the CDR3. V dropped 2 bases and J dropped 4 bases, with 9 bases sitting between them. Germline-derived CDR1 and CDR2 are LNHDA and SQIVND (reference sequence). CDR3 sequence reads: CASSILGGNQPQHF. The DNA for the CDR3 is TGTGCCAGTAGTATACTAGGGGGTAATCAGCCCCAGCATTTT. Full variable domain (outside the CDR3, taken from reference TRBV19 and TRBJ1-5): DGGITQSPKYLFRKEGQNVTLSCEQNLNHDAMYWYRQDPGQGLRLIYYSQIVNDFQKGDIAEGYSVSREKKESFPLTVTSAQKNPTAFYLCASSILGGNQPQHFGDGTRLSIL.

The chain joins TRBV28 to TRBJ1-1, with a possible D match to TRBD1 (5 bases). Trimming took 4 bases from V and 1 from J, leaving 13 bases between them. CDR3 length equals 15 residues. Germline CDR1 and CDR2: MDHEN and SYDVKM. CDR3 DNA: TGTGCCAGCAGTTCATGGATCCAGGGGAACACTGAAGCTTTCTTT. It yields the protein CASSSWIQGNTEAFF.

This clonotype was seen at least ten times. CDR3 DNA sequence: TGCGCCGTCTCGCGGACTTCTGGCGAAAAACTGTTTTTT. This translates into CAVSRTSGEKLFF. The V call is TRBV4-1, the J call TRBJ1-4; D gene unclear. Germline loops: CDR1 MGHRA, CDR2 YSYEKL. The CDR3 loop spans 13 amino acids. The V end was cut by 11 bases, the J end by 8 bases, with 18 bases between.

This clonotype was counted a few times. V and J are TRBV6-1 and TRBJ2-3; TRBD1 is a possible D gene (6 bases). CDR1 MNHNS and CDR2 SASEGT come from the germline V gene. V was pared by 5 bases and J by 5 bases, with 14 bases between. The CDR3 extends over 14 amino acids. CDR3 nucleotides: TGTGCCAGCAGTATCCGGGACACCATAGATACGCAGTATTTT. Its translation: CASSIRDTIDTQYF.

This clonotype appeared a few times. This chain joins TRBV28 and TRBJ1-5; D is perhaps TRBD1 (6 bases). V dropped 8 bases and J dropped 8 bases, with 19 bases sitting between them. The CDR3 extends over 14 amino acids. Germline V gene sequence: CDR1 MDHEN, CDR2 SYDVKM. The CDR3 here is CASVLSQGRKPQHF. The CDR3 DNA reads TGTGCCAGCGTTCTATCTCAGGGGAGGAAGCCCCAGCATTTT.

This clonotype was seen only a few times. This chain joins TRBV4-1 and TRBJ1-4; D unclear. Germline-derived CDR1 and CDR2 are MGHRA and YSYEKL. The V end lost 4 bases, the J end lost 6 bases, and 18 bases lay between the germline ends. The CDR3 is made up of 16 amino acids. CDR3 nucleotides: TGCGCCAGCAGCCCCCACGGAAGGGAACTAGATGAAAAACTGTTTTTT. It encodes CASSPHGRELDEKLFF.

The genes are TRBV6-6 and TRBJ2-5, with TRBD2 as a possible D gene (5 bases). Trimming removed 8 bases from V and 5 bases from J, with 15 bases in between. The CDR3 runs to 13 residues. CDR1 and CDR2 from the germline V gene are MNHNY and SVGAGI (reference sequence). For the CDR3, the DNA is TGTGCCAGCTCCGGGGATAGGGTTGAGACCCAGTACTTC. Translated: CASSGDRVETQYF.

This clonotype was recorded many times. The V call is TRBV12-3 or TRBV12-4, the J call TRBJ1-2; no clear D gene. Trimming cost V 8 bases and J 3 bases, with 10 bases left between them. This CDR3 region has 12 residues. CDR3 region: CASGRGYYGYTF. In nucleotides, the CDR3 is TGTGCCAGCGGGAGAGGGTACTATGGCTACACCTTC.

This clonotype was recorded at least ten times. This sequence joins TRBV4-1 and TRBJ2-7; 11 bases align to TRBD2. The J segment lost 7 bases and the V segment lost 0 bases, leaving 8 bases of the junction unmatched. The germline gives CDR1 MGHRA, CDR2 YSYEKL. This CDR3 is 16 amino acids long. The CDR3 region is CASSQESLAGGREQYF. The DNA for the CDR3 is TGCGCCAGCAGCCAAGAAAGTCTAGCGGGAGGTAGGGAGCAGTACTTC.

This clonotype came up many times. CDR3 sequence: CASSFARGNEQYF. The CDR3 nucleotides read TGTGCCAGCAGCTTCGCCCGCGGGAACGAGCAGTACTTC. The genes are TRBV7-9 and TRBJ2-7; D is possibly TRBD2 (6 bases). Germline CDR1 SEHNR, CDR2 FQNEAQ (reference sequence). Deletions cut 3 bases from V and 5 bases from J, with 11 bases between. The CDR3 loop spans 13 amino acids.

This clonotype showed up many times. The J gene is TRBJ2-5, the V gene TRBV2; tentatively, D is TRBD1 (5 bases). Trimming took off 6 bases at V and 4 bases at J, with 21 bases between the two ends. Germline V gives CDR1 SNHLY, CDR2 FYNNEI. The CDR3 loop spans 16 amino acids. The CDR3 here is CASSSSDSRLGETQYF. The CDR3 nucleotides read TGTGCCAGCAGCAGTTCAGACAGCCGGTTGGGAGAGACCCAGTACTTC.

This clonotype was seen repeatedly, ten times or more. The CDR3 is CAISPGQGAETQYF. The CDR3 DNA follows: TGTGCCATCAGCCCGGGACAGGGGGCTGAGACCCAGTACTTC. The J gene is TRBJ2-5, the V gene TRBV10-3; TRBD1 aligns across 12 bases. This CDR3 is built from 14 residues. Trimming took 6 bases from V and 5 from J; bases not matched to a gene: 4. Germline-derived CDR1 and CDR2 are ENHRY and SYGVKD.

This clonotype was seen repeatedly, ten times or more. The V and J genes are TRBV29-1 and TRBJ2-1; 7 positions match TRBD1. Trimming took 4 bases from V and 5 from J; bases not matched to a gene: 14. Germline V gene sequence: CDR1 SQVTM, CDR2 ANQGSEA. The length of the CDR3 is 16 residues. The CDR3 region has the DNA TGCAGCGTTGGGGGGACCCTCAGGGGGTACCACAATGAGCAGTTCTTC. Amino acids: CSVGGTLRGYHNEQFF.

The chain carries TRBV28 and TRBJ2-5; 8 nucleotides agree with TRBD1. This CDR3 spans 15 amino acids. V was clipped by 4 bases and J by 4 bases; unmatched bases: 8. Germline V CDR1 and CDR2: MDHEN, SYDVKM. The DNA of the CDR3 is TGTGCCAGCAGTTCACGGACAGGGAGGCCAGAGACCCAGTACTTC. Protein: CASSSRTGRPETQYF.

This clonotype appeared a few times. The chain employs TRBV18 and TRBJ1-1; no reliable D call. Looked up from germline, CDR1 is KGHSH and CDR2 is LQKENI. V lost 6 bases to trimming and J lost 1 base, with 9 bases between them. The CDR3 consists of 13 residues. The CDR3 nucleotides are TGTGCCAGCTCCCCCCTGGAGAACACTGAAGCTTTCTTT. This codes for CASSPLENTEAFF.

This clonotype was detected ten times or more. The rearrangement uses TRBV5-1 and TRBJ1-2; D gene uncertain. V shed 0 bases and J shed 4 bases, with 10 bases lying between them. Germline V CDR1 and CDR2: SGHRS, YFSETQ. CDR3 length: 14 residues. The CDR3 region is CASSLDSQVYGYTF. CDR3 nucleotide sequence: TGCGCCAGCAGCTTGGATTCTCAGGTCTATGGCTACACCTTC.